The entry that follows covers one T cell receptor (beta chain) sequence. The antigen is unknown. Because the CDR3's place on the DNA is in doubt, the DNA is left out and the CDR3 is given as listed by TCRdb. CDR1 MNHEY and CDR2 SMNVEV come from the germline V gene (reference sequence). The CDR3 totals 12 residues, both ends included. Measured with immunoSEQ multiplex PCR; TCRdb has only the in-frame clones, and not every one. Of under 95,000 clones listed, approximately 91% are singletons. These data belong to a study of cytomegalovirus exposure and HLA in healthy donors. Overall study findings and caveats: The study recorded some 160 TCR beta chains that were cytomegalovirus-associated.

The clonotype comes from a man younger than 40 in good health and CMV-seronegative. Sequencing was performed on PBMCs. V and J are TRBV27 and TRBJ1-5. The CDR3 is CASGHGILAQHF.